This is a list of T cell receptor beta chains from one sample in a study of CD8+ T cells in alopecia areata. Produced via immunoSEQ multiplex PCR; TCRdb's table is partial and in-frame only. The top ten clones hold roughly 17% of a sample with 160,000 or so clones, roughly 58% of them seen once. The sequencing used CD4+ T cells sorted from blood, collected at approximately week 56, from a patient treated with tofacitinib. These receptors came from a human donor with alopecia areata. Both conserved end residues are part of each CDR3. The D gene is left open where the match is weak. Clone size, where shown, is once, few, many, or a class for clones that have expanded.

15	TRBJ1-6	TRBV11-2	-	TRBD1	TGTGCCAGCAGCTGGGGACAGGGAGGAGGGTCACCCCTCCACTTT	CASSWGQGGGSPLHF
14	TRBJ2-5	TRBV27	few	TRBD1	TGTGCCAGCAGTTTCGACAGGGTCCAAGAGACCCAGTACTTC	CASSFDRVQETQYF
14	TRBJ2-5	TRBV18	-	-	TGTGCCAGCTCACCCGCTAACCAACAAGAGACCCAGTACTTC	CASSPANQQETQYF
16	TRBJ2-3	TRBV11-2	few	-	TGTGCCAGCAGCCCGCAGAGGGGCGCGCTCGCAGATACGCAGTATTTT	CASSPQRGALADTQYF
15	TRBJ2-7	TRBV25-1	-	TRBD1	TGTGCCAGCAGTGGCCCCGGGACAGGGTACTACGAGCAGTACTTC	CASSGPGTGYYEQYF
14	TRBJ1-5	TRBV30	-	TRBD1	TGTGCCTGGAGCCGGGACAGGGGTAATCAGCCCCAGCATTTT	CAWSRDRGNQPQHF
16	TRBJ2-2	TRBV29-1	-	TRBD1	TGCAGCGCTTCGGACAGGTCGCGATCGAACACCGGGGAGCTGTTTTTT	CSASDRSRSNTGELFF
15	TRBJ1-2	TRBV6-1	-	TRBD1	TGTGCCAGCAGCAACGGCCGGGTAGGGACAGAAGGCTACACCTTC	CASSNGRVGTEGYTF
15	TRBJ2-1	TRBV9	-	-	TGTGCCAGCAGCGTAGGTTTGGGGGTGGTATGGGAGCAGTTCTTC	CASSVGLGVVWEQFF
13	TRBJ1-5	TRBV25-1	-	-	TGTGCCAGCAGTTGGACGGGCAATCAGCCCCAGCATTTT	CASSWTGNQPQHF
11	TRBJ2-3	TRBV6-5	-	TRBD2	TGTGCCAGCAGTTCCGGGACTAGCTCATATTTT	CASSSGTSSYF
13	TRBJ2-5	TRBV10-3	-	TRBD1	TGTGCCATCAGGGGGGACAGGGGAGAGACCCAGTACTTC	CAIRGDRGETQYF
15	TRBJ1-2	TRBV30	-	-	TGTGCCTGGAGTCCCGGGATCTTAGAGGACTATGGCTACACCTTC	CAWSPGILEDYGYTF
17	TRBJ2-7	TRBV7-6	once	-	TGTGCCAGCAGCCAATGGGTCCAGCCGGGACACGGCTACGAGCAGTACTTC	CASSQWVQPGHGYEQYF
14	TRBJ2-3	TRBV7-2	-	-	TGTGCCAGCAGCTTAGCGCGGTTTTCGGATACGCAGTATTTT	CASSLARFSDTQYF
14	TRBJ2-1	TRBV5-6	-	-	TGTGCCAGCAGCTTGTGGTCCAGCTGGGGGCAACAGTTCTTC	CASSLWSSWGQQFF
18	TRBJ2-6	TRBV7-9	once	TRBD1	TGTGCCAGCAGCTTACCCGGACAGGGAAGCTCTGGGGCCAACGTCCTGACTTTC	CASSLPGQGSSGANVLTF
14	TRBJ1-2	TRBV6-5	-	TRBD1	TGTGCCAGCAGAAAATATCAGGGGGCGTATGGCTACACCTTC	CASRKYQGAYGYTF
16	TRBJ1-5	TRBV27	once	TRBD1	TGTGCCAGCAGCCTATCTCCTCCGGGACAGGGATGGTCGCAGCATTTT	CASSLSPPGQGWSQHF
12	TRBJ2-7	TRBV18	-	-	TGTGCCAGCTCACCAAAGGGTGCCGAGCAGTACTTC	CASSPKGAEQYF
14	TRBJ2-5	TRBV27	-	-	TGTGCCTGCCGAGGCCAGTCCCCCCAAGAGACCCAGTACTTC	CACRGQSPQETQYF
15	TRBJ1-2	TRBV5-1	-	TRBD1	TGCGCCAGCAGCGATACAGGGGCCAGACTCTATGGCTACACCTTC	CASSDTGARLYGYTF
14	TRBJ1-5	TRBV6-5	-	-	TGTGCCAGCAGCCCTAACGGGGGGGATCAGCCCCAGCATTTT	CASSPNGGDQPQHF
15	TRBJ2-5	TRBV7-8	-	-	TGTGCCAGCAGCTTATGGTCGGGTCAACAAGAGACCCAGTACTTC	CASSLWSGQQETQYF
14	TRBJ1-4	TRBV2	-	-	TGTGCCAGCAGACTACAGGCCTTCAATGAAAAACTGTTTTTT	CASRLQAFNEKLFF
15	TRBJ2-1	TRBV6-5	few	TRBD2	TGTGCCAGCAGTTATAGCGGGGGAGAATACAATGAGCAGTTCTTC	CASSYSGGEYNEQFF
16	TRBJ2-5	TRBV9	-	TRBD1	TGTGCCAGCAGCGTAGCTACGGGGACAGGGGTGGAGACCCAGTACTTC	CASSVATGTGVETQYF
14	TRBJ1-5	TRBV7-6	-	-	TGTGCCAGCAGCTTAGTAGGTGGGGATCAGCCCCAGCATTTT	CASSLVGGDQPQHF
15	TRBJ2-3	TRBV5-1	few	-	TGCGCCAGCAGCTTGGCTACAGGGTTGACAGATACGCAGTATTTT	CASSLATGLTDTQYF
11	TRBJ1-6	TRBV20-1	-	-	TGCAGTGCTAGAGCCCTGACGGGCCTCCACTTT	CSARALTGLHF
15	TRBJ2-2	TRBV14	-	-	TGTGCCAGCAGCCCCCGAAGGACAGTCTCAGGGGAGCTGTTTTTT	CASSPRRTVSGELFF
15	TRBJ1-1	TRBV19	-	-	TGTGCCAGTAGACTGTCCGGGGTGGGGCACACTGAAGCTTTCTTT	CASRLSGVGHTEAFF
17	TRBJ2-6	TRBV4-1	-	-	TGCGCCAGCAGCCCGAAGACGCTTAACTCTGGGGCCAACGTCCTGACTTTC	CASSPKTLNSGANVLTF
14	TRBJ2-5	TRBV2	-	-	TGTGCCAGCAGTGAAAAGAACAACCAAGAGACCCAGTACTTC	CASSEKNNQETQYF
14	TRBJ1-1	TRBV11-2	-	-	TGTGCCAGCAGCCCGAGTTCGGTGAACACTGAAGCTTTCTTT	CASSPSSVNTEAFF
16	TRBJ2-2	TRBV5-5	-	-	TGTGCCAGCAGTTCATTAGCAACCACCAACACCGGGGAGCTGTTTTTT	CASSSLATTNTGELFF
15	TRBJ1-5	TRBV15	-	-	TGTGCCACCAGCAGAGACAGGGCTTTCAATCAGCCCCAGCATTTT	CATSRDRAFNQPQHF
12	TRBJ1-6	TRBV30	-	-	TGTGCCTGGAACCAACAGGTATCACCCCTCCACTTT	CAWNQQVSPLHF
11	TRBJ2-1	TRBV2	-	-	TGTGCCACGAAACGGAACAATGAGCAGTTCTTC	CATKRNNEQFF
13	TRBJ1-1	TRBV7-9	-	-	TGTGCCAGCAGCTTAGCAGGGAACACTGAAGCTTTCTTT	CASSLAGNTEAFF
12	TRBJ1-2	TRBV25-1	-	-	TGTGCCAGCAGGGATGGTGACTATGGCTACACCTTC	CASRDGDYGYTF
16	TRBJ1-2	TRBV30	-	TRBD1	TGTGCCTGGAGTGCCGGACAGGGAGGGGGTAACTATGGCTACACCTTC	CAWSAGQGGGNYGYTF
13	TRBJ2-7	TRBV19	-	-	TGTGCCAGTAGTATTCGACATAGCTACGAGCAGTACTTC	CASSIRHSYEQYF
14	TRBJ2-3	TRBV10-3	few	-	TGTGCCATCAGTGCGGGGGTAGCGCCAGATACGCAGTATTTT	CAISAGVAPDTQYF
13	TRBJ2-5	TRBV9	-	-	TGTGCCAGCAGCTACAGGAGCCAAGAGACCCAGTACTTC	CASSYRSQETQYF
15	TRBJ2-7	TRBV5-1	-	TRBD2	TGCGCCAGCAGCTTGGGGCCTAGCGGAACCTACGAGCAGTACTTC	CASSLGPSGTYEQYF
16	TRBJ2-1	TRBV5-4	-	TRBD2	TGTGCCAGCAGCTTGGCTCCTAGCGGGGGGGTTTTTGAGCAGTTCTTC	CASSLAPSGGVFEQFF
15	TRBJ2-7	TRBV6-1	-	-	TGTGCCAGCATTTCTGGATGGGGATTACTGGGGGAGCAGTACTTC	CASISGWGLLGEQYF
12	TRBJ2-5	TRBV29-1	few	-	TGCAGTTCATCCTCGGGGCAAGAGACCCAGTACTTC	CSSSSGQETQYF
13	TRBJ1-1	TRBV2	few	TRBD1	TGTGCCACCAGGGGACAGCTGAACACTGAAGCTTTCTTT	CATRGQLNTEAFF
12	TRBJ1-2	TRBV29-1	few	TRBD1	TGCAGCGTTGAACAGGGGGCGGATGGCTACACCTTC	CSVEQGADGYTF
14	TRBJ2-7	TRBV10-3	-	TRBD1	TGTGCCATCGTACGTGACAGGGGTTCCTACGAGCAGTACTTC	CAIVRDRGSYEQYF
15	TRBJ1-6	TRBV2	-	-	TGTGCCAGCAGTGAGGACAGCCCCAAGAGTTCACCCCTCCACTTT	CASSEDSPKSSPLHF
17	TRBJ2-2	TRBV5-1	-	TRBD1	TGCGCCAGCAGCTTGGGGCAGGGGGCGTCAAGTCCCGGGGAGCTGTTTTTT	CASSLGQGASSPGELFF